This entry is about one T cell receptor (beta chain). The antigen remains undetermined. All donors participated as healthy donors of bone marrow. Donors sampled were nominally healthy, though unrecorded immune exposures were likely. This sample is part of a study of cytomegalovirus exposure and HLA in healthy donors. Study results and limitations: HLA alleles were associated with roughly 15,000 TCR beta sequences in a later analysis at 0.05 false discovery rate. Previously analyzed data showed that most TCR beta V segments were productive at a frequency of about 87% or about 30%.

The PCR ran on 60 Vbeta and 13 Jbeta primers. TCRdb's copy holds only in-frame clones and misses some; the assay was immunoSEQ multiplex PCR. This table has just under 95,000 clones, around 74% appearing once. The TCR was taken from a man aged 50 to 59 in good health and CMV-seropositive. The sample comprised PBMCs.

The CDR3 region has the DNA TGTGCCAGCGTAACCGGGACAGGTCCCTATGAGCAGTTCTTC. Protein: CASVTGTGPYEQFF. V is TRBV6-1 and J is TRBJ2-1; TRBD1 agrees at 8 bases. This CDR3 is 14 amino acids long. Germline V gene sequence: CDR1 MNHNS, CDR2 SASEGT. The J segment lost 8 bases and the V segment lost 8 bases, leaving 11 bases of the junction unmatched.